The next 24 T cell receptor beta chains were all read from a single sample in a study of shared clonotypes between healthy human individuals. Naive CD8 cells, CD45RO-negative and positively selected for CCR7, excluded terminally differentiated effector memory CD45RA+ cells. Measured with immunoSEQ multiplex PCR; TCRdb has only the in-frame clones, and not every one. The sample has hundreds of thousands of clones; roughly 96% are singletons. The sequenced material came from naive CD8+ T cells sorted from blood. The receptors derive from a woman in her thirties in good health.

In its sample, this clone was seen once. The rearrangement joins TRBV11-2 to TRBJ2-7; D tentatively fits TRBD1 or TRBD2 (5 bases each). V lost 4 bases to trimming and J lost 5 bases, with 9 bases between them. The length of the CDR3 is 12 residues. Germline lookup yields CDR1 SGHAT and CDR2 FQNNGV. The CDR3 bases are TGTGCCAGCAGCTCGGGACGTAACGAGCAGTACTTC. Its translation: CASSSGRNEQYF.

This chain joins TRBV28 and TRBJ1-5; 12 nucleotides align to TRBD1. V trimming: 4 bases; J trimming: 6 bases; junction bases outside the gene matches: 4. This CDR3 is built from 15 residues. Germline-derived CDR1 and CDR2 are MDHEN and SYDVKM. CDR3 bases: TGTGCCAGCAGTTGGGACAGGGGGCTGGTTCAGCCCCAGCATTTT. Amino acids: CASSWDRGLVQPQHF.

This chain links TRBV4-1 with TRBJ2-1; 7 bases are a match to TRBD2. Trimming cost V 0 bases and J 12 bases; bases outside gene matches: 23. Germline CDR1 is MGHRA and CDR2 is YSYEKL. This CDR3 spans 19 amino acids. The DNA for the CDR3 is TGCGCCAGCAGCCAAGATCCCGCGGGAGAGTTCGTAATGGCGATTGGGCAGTTCTTC. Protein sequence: CASSQDPAGEFVMAIGQFF.

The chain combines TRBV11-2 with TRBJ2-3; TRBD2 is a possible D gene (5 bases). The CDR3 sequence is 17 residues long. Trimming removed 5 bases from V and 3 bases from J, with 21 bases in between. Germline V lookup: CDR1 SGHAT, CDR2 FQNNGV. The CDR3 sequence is CASSRLLAGQNTDTQYF. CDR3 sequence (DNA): TGTGCCAGCAGCCGGTTGCTGGCGGGTCAAAATACAGATACGCAGTATTTT.

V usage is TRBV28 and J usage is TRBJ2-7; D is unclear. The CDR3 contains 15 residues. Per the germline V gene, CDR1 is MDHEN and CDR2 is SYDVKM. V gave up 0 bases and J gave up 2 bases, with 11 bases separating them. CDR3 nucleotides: TGTGCCAGCAGTTTATGGGAAGGCAGACCCTACGAGCAGTACTTC. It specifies CASSLWEGRPYEQYF.

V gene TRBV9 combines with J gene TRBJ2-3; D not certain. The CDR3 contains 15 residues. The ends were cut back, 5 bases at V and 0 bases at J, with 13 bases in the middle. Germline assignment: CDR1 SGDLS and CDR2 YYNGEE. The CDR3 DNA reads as TGTGCCAGCAGTGGCGCTACCCACAGCACAGATACGCAGTATTTT. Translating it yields CASSGATHSTDTQYF.

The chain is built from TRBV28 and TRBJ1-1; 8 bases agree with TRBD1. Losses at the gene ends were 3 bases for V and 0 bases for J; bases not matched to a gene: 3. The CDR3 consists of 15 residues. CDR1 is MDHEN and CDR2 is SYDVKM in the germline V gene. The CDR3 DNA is TGTGCCAGCAGTTTGCAGGGGGCATTGAACACTGAAGCTTTCTTT. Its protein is CASSLQGALNTEAFF.

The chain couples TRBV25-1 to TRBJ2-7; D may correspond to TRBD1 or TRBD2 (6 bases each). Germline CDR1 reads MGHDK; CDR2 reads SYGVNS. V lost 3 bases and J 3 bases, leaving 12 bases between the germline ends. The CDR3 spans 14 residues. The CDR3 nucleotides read TGTGCCAGCAGTGAGGGGGGCCCCGACTACGAGCAGTACTTC. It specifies CASSEGGPDYEQYF.

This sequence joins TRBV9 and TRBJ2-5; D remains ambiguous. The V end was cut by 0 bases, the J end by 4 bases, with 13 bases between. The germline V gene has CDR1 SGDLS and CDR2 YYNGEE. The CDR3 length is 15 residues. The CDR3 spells CASSVDGYEVETQYF. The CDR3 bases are TGTGCCAGCAGCGTAGACGGGTACGAGGTAGAGACCCAGTACTTC.

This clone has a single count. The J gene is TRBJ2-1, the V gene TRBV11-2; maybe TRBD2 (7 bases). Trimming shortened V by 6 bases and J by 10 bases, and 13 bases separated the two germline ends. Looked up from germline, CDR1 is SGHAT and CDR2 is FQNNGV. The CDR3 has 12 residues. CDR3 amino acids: CASRKGGTEQFF. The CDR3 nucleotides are TGTGCCAGCAGAAAGGGGGGGACCGAGCAGTTCTTC.

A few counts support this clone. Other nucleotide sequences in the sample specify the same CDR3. As DNA, the CDR3 is TGTGCCAGCGGGTACGAGCAGTACTTC. This codes for CASGYEQYF. The chain carries TRBV27 and TRBJ2-7; D remains unclear. The CDR3 sequence is 9 residues long. The V and J ends lost 8 bases and 4 bases respectively, with 3 bases between them. CDR1 is MNHEY, CDR2 SMNVEV, per germline (reference sequence).

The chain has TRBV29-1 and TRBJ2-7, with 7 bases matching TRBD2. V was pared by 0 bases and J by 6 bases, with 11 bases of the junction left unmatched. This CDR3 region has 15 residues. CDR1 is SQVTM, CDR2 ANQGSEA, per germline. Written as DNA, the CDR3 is TGCAGCGTTGAAGACGCCGCGGGAGCGGGACTCGAGCAGTACTTC. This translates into CSVEDAAGAGLEQYF.

DNA for the CDR3: TGCACCAGCAGCCAGGGACAGGGGCACTACGAGCAGTACTTC. It specifies CTSSQGQGHYEQYF. The rearrangement uses TRBV1 and TRBJ2-7; the table's D call TRBD1 went unverified against the DNA. TRBV1 is reported as a pseudogene. CDR3 length: 14 residues.

As DNA, the CDR3 is TGTGCCAGTAGGCCAGGGGGCGAGGACGAGCAGTACTTC. It specifies CASRPGGEDEQYF. This chain uses TRBV19 with TRBJ2-7; 8 nucleotides align to TRBD1. Germline trimming cut 6 bases from V and 5 bases from J; bases unmatched to any gene: 6. The germline V gene encodes CDR1 LNHDA and CDR2 SQIVND (reference sequence). The CDR3 covers 13 residues.

CDR3 sequence (DNA): TGTGCCAGTAGTATCGACAGGGGACCTTACGAGCAGTACTTC. Its translation: CASSIDRGPYEQYF. This sequence joins TRBV19 and TRBJ2-7; 8 bases fit TRBD1. Trimming at V came to 3 bases and at J to 4 bases, leaving 5 bases not matched to a gene. Germline loops: CDR1 LNHDA, CDR2 SQIVND (reference sequence). There are 14 residues in the CDR3.

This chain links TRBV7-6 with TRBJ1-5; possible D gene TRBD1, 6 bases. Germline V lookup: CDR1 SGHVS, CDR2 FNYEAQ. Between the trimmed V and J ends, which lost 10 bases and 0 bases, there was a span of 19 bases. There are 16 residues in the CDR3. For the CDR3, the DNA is TGTGCCAACAAAATGCAGGGGAGGTATAGCAATCAGCCCCAGCATTTT. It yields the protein CANKMQGRYSNQPQHF.

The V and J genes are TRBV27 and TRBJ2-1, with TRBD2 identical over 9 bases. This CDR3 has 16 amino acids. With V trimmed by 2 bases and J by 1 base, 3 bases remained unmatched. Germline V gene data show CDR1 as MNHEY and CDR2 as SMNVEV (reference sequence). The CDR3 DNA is TGTGCCAGCAGTTTACTAGCGGGAAGGTCCTACAATGAGCAGTTCTTC. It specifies CASSLLAGRSYNEQFF.

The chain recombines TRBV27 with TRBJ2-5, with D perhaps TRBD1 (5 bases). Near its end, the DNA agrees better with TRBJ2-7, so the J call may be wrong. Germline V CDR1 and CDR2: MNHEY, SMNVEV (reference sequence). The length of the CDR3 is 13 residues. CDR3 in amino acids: CASSPRGADEQYF. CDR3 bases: TGTGCCAGCAGTCCGCGTGGGGCGGACGAGCAGTACTTC.

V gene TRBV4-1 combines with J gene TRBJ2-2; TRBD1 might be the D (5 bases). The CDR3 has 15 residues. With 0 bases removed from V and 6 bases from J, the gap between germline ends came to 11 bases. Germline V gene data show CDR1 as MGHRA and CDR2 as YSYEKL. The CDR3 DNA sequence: TGCGCCAGCAGCCAAGAGGGGCAGGGTCCCGGGGAGCTGTTTTTT. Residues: CASSQEGQGPGELFF.

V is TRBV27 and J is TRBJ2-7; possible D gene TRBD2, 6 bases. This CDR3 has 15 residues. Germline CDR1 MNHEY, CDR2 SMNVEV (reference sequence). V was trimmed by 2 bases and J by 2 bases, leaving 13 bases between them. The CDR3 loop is CASSLAGSSAYEQYF. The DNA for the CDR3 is TGTGCCAGCAGTTTAGCGGGGAGTTCCGCCTACGAGCAGTACTTC.

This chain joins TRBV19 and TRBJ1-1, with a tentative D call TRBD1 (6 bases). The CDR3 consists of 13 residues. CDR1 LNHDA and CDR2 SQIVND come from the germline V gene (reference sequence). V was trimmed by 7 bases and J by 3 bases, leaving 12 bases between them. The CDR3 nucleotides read TGTGCCAGTACCCACAGGGACGACACTGAAGCTTTCTTT. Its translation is CASTHRDDTEAFF.

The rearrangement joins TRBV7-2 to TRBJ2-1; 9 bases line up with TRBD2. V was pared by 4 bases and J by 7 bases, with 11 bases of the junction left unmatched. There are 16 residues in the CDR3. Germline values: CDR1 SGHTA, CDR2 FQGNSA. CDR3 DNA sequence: TGTGCCAGCAGCTCCAGAGCGGGGGGCGTCTTGAATGAGCAGTTCTTC. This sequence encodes CASSSRAGGVLNEQFF.

The CDR3 reads CASSYGLGLAGREQYF. The CDR3, as DNA: TGTGCCAGCAGTTACGGATTGGGACTAGCGGGTAGGGAGCAGTACTTC. This chain uses TRBV6-6 with TRBJ2-7, with 12 bases fitting TRBD2. Germline CDR1 and CDR2: MNHNY and SVGAGI (reference sequence). With V trimmed by 2 bases and J by 7 bases, 9 bases remained unmatched. The CDR3 spans 16 residues.

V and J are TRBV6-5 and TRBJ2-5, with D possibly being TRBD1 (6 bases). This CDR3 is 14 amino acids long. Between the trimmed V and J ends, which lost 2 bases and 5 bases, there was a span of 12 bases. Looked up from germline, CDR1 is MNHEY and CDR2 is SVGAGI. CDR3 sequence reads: CASSYDSQGETQYF. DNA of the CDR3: TGTGCCAGCAGTTACGACTCCCAGGGGGAGACCCAGTACTTC.